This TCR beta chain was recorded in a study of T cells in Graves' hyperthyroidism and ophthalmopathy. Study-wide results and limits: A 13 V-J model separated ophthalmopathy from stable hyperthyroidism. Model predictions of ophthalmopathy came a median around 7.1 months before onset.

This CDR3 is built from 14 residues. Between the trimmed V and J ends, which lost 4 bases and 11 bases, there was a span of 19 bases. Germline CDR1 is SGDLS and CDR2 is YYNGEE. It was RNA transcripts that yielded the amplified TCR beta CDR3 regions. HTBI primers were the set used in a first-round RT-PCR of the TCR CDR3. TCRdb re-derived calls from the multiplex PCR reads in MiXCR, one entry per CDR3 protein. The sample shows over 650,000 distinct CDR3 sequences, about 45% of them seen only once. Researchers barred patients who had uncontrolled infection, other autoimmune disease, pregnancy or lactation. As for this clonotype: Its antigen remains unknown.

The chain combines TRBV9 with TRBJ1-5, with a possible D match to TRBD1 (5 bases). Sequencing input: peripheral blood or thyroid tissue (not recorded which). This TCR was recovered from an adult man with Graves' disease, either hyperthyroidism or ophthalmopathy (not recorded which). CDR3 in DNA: TGTGCCAGCAGCCGAGGAGGGGCAGATACGGCCCAGCATTTT. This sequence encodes CASSRGGADTAQHF.